The present TCR beta chain was sequenced within a study of blood T cell repertoires in COVID-19. About the study: Whether acute or convalescent, the COVID-19 samples came from the United States, Italy and Spain. Sample material is recorded as cDNA or gDNA derived from T cells, B-cell-depleted T cells, or PBMCs.

Profiling relied on immunoSEQ multiplex PCR, and the TCRdb table lists in-frame clones only, not all of them. The table has roughly 69,000 clones, under 85% seen once. The sample consisted of peripheral blood. The TCR sequence derives from a woman between 45 and 65 years old with acute or convalescent COVID-19.

The CDR3 nucleotides read TGTGCCAGCAGTTCCCGGGGGGGGGCCCACAATGAGCAGTTCTTC. Protein: CASSSRGGAHNEQFF. This chain uses TRBV27 with TRBJ2-1, with 8 bases identical to TRBD2. The germline CDR1 and CDR2 sequences are MNHEY and SMNVEV (reference sequence). V lost 4 bases, J lost 5 bases, and 7 bases stayed unmatched. This CDR3 is built from 15 residues.